This is a list of T cell receptor beta chains from one sample in a study of blood T cell repertoires in COVID-19. Sequencing was performed with immunoSEQ multiplex PCR; in TCRdb, only in-frame clones are kept and a portion is missing. The sample has hundreds of thousands of clones; 70% to 90% are singletons. The specimen sequenced was peripheral blood. The receptors stem from a woman aged 25 to 39 with COVID-19, enrolled during active disease. Each CDR3 is given with its conserved first and last residue. The D gene is left open where the match is weak. Clone size is not always given. Where it is, it says once, few, many or a class for expanded clones.

D	size	V	J	CDR3	DNA
TRBD1	.	TRBV28	TRBJ1-1	CASSTPPGQGPPGAFF	TGTGCCAGCAGCACACCTCCGGGACAGGGCCCCCCGGGAGCTTTCTTT
.	.	TRBV2	TRBJ2-2	CASSEEGQGNTGELFF	TGTGCCAGCAGTGAGGAAGGGCAGGGGAACACCGGGGAGCTGTTTTTT
.	.	TRBV7-9	TRBJ1-6	CASSSPAERPLHF	TGTGCCAGCAGCTCGCCCGCCGAGAGACCCCTCCACTTT
.	.	TRBV4-1	TRBJ1-5	CASSQDWDTYQPQHF	TGCGCCAGCAGCCAAGATTGGGACACCTATCAGCCCCAGCATTTT
.	.	TRBV5-1	TRBJ2-1	CASSLSVGSYNEQFF	TGCGCCAGCAGCTTATCGGTCGGGAGTTACAATGAGCAGTTCTTC
.	.	TRBV7-6	TRBJ2-7	CASSLAREGYEQYF	TGTGCCAGCAGCTTAGCCAGGGAAGGGTACGAGCAGTACTTC
TRBD1	.	TRBV5-1	TRBJ2-1	CASSPGQGRALYNEQFF	TGCGCCAGCAGCCCCGGACAGGGACGAGCCCTATACAATGAGCAGTTCTTC
TRBD1	.	TRBV7-2	TRBJ1-2	CASSSRDRGVGYTF	TGTGCCAGCAGTTCCCGGGACAGGGGCGTCGGCTACACCTTC
.	.	TRBV7-8	TRBJ1-2	CASSDTYGYTF	TGTGCCAGCAGCGACACCTATGGCTACACCTTC
.	.	TRBV5-1	TRBJ2-5	CANTGPGKGTQYF	TGCGCCAACACGGGCCCAGGGAAGGGGACCCAGTACTTC
.	.	TRBV5-8	TRBJ1-3	CASSLIRGDYGGNTIYF	TGTGCCAGCAGCTTGATCAGGGGAGATTACGGCGGAAACACCATATATTTT
.	few	TRBV2	TRBJ1-6	CANHLNRESPLHF	TGTGCCAACCACCTGAACCGGGAGTCACCCCTCCACTTT
.	.	TRBV11-3	TRBJ1-3	CASSLYSSGNTIYF	TGTGCCAGCAGCTTATACAGCTCTGGAAACACCATATATTTT
.	.	TRBV25-1	TRBJ2-2	CASSVPGGFTGELFF	TGTGCCAGCAGTGTCCCAGGTGGATTCACCGGGGAGCTGTTTTTT
TRBD2	.	TRBV4-2	TRBJ2-7	CASSQDRTGGGVARAYEQYF	TGTGCCAGCAGCCAAGATCGAACTGGCGGGGGGGTAGCGCGCGCCTACGAGCAGTACTTC
TRBD2	once	TRBV7-6	TRBJ2-3	CASSLAQLAGATDTQYF	TGTGCCAGCAGCTTAGCGCAACTAGCGGGGGCCACAGATACGCAGTATTTT
.	.	TRBV6-6	TRBJ1-2	CASSYSQGKGGYTF	TGTGCCAGCAGTTACTCCCAGGGGAAAGGCGGCTACACCTTC
TRBD1	.	TRBV4-1	TRBJ2-1	CASSQVTAGTAHNEQFF	TGCGCCAGCAGCCAAGTAACTGCCGGGACAGCGCACAATGAGCAGTTCTTC
.	.	TRBV9	TRBJ2-1	CASSVLGGALYNEQFF	TGTGCCAGCAGCGTACTTGGGGGGGCCTTGTACAATGAGCAGTTCTTC
.	.	TRBV5-8	TRBJ1-6	CASSYKSGWYNSPLHF	TGTGCCAGCAGTTACAAATCAGGGTGGTATAATTCACCCCTCCACTTT
.	once	TRBV29-1	TRBJ1-6	CSVSQGTSYNSPLHF	TGCAGCGTATCACAGGGAACCTCCTATAATTCACCCCTCCACTTT
TRBD2	.	TRBV7-2	TRBJ2-1	CASSLWSSGARNEQFF	TGTGCCAGCAGCTTATGGTCGAGCGGGGCTAGGAATGAGCAGTTCTTC